This T cell receptor (beta chain) was sequenced during a study of T cell responses to AZD1222 COVID-19 vaccine. The data were produced by immunoSEQ multiplex PCR, yet TCRdb's version contains in-frame clones alone and is incomplete. The sample includes more than 150,000 clones, almost 90% of them seen just once. This CDR3 is 13 amino acids long. The chain carries TRBV21-1 and TRBJ2-2. TRBV21-1 is assigned pseudogene status. The sequencing used peripheral blood, collected on day 0 of AZD1222 vaccination. This sequence was found in an adult in good health. CDR3 sequence (DNA): TGTGCCAGCCCAGAGGGGCCCACCGGGGAGCTGTTTTTT. Translating gives CASPEGPTGELFF.